The 14 T cell receptor beta chains presented below share a single source sample, sequenced in a study of vaccination effects on CD4 cells after COVID-19. Antigen-specific CD4+ T cells were expanded (with viral peptide pools) by the ViraFEST assay ahead of sequencing. Following culture for approximately ten days, CD4+ T cells were isolated. All participants had two doses of either the BNT162b2 or mRNA-1273 vaccine. The assay was immunoSEQ multiplex PCR, and TCRdb's table has in-frame clones only and misses some. The profile shows under 30,000 clones, about 74% of them singletons. These TCRs' antigens remain unknown. The input for sequencing was CD4+ T cells from PBMCs cultured with HCoV-OC43 spike peptides, taken after COVID-19 vaccination. Subset described: HCoV-OC43 spike overlapping peptide pool stimulation. The receptors stem from a human donor who received a COVID-19 vaccine.

This rearrangement joins TRBV6-5 to TRBJ1-4; 7 bases agree with TRBD1. V trimming: 5 bases; J trimming: 2 bases; junction bases outside the gene matches: 5. CDR1 is MNHEY and CDR2 is SVGAGI in the germline V gene. The CDR3 is 15 amino acids. The CDR3 sequence: CASSTHRGTNEKLFF. The CDR3, as DNA: TGTGCCAGCAGTACCCACAGGGGTACTAATGAAAAACTGTTTTTT.

The rearrangement links TRBV7-9 to TRBJ1-1; no reliable D call. CDR3 length equals 14 residues. V was clipped by 5 bases and J by 4 bases, with 14 bases between them. Looked up from germline, CDR1 is SEHNR and CDR2 is FQNEAQ (reference sequence). The CDR3 DNA reads TGTGCCAGCAGCCTAGGAGGCCTGCGCACTGAAGCTTTCTTT. Translation gives CASSLGGLRTEAFF.

This chain joins TRBV6-6 and TRBJ2-3; D may be TRBD1 (6 bases). Trimming took off 2 bases at V and 0 bases at J, with 9 bases between the two ends. Germline V CDR1 and CDR2: MNHNY, SVGAGI (reference sequence). CDR3 length equals 15 residues. CDR3 residues: CASSYMGQSTDTQYF. In DNA, the CDR3 is TGTGCCAGCAGTTACATGGGACAAAGCACAGATACGCAGTATTTT.

The chain has TRBV21-1 and TRBJ2-3; the DNA was not compared with TRBD1, the D call given in the table. TRBV21-1 is classified as a pseudogene. The CDR3 contains 16 residues. This CDR3 reads CARNLQGDFNADTQYF. The CDR3 DNA follows: TGTGCCAGAAACTTACAGGGAGATTTTAACGCAGATACGCAGTATTTT.

V usage is TRBV6-4 and J usage is TRBJ2-3; possibly TRBD2 for D (6 bases). This CDR3 is 12 amino acids long. Germline CDR1 MRHNA, CDR2 SNTAGT. Trimming stripped 5 bases from V and 7 bases from J, with 10 bases between. The DNA for the CDR3 is TGTGCCAGCAGTCGCGGAGGGAATACGCAGTATTTT. Its translation: CASSRGGNTQYF.

The chain combines TRBV11-2 with TRBJ2-2; a possible D gene is TRBD2 (6 bases). Per the germline V gene, CDR1 is SGHAT and CDR2 is FQNNGV. With 5 bases removed from V and 6 bases from J, the gap between germline ends came to 16 bases. The CDR3 extends over 15 amino acids. CDR3 loop: CASSTGLKAAGELFF. Here the CDR3 DNA reads TGTGCCAGCAGCACGGGACTTAAAGCCGCCGGGGAGCTGTTTTTT.

The chain recombines TRBV9 with TRBJ2-3; 9 positions agree with TRBD1. In germline, CDR1 is SGDLS, CDR2 YYNGEE. The V segment lost 3 bases and the J segment 4 bases; nucleotides outside the gene matches: 6. The CDR3 extends over 15 amino acids. Here the CDR3 reads CASSGGTGHADTQYF. The CDR3 coding sequence is TGTGCCAGCAGCGGAGGGACAGGGCACGCAGATACGCAGTATTTT.

This chain connects TRBV27 to TRBJ2-1, with D possibly TRBD1 on 6 matching bases. CDR1 MNHEY and CDR2 SMNVEV come from the germline V gene (reference sequence). The CDR3 totals 15 residues. V gave up 2 bases and J gave up 8 bases, with 16 bases separating them. For the CDR3, the DNA is TGTGCCAGCAGTTTAAACCCACAGGGTGGGTATGAGCAGTTCTTC. It specifies CASSLNPQGGYEQFF.

This chain links TRBV7-9 with TRBJ1-1; 7 positions match TRBD1. The ends lost 5 bases at V and 4 bases at J; junction bases unmatched: 4. This CDR3 comprises 13 residues. Germline CDR1 SEHNR, CDR2 FQNEAQ (reference sequence). In nucleotides, the CDR3 is TGTGCCAGCAGCGAGGGACAGACCACTGAAGCTTTCTTT. Protein sequence: CASSEGQTTEAFF.

The chain joins TRBV11-3 to TRBJ2-1, with 13 nucleotides matching TRBD2. This CDR3 is built from 19 residues. V lost 0 bases and J lost 5; bases outside the gene matches: 10. The germline V gene encodes CDR1 SGHNT and CDR2 YENEEA. CDR3 sequence: CASSLDDWTSGSSHNEQFF. DNA for the CDR3: TGTGCCAGCAGCTTAGACGATTGGACTAGCGGGAGCTCTCACAATGAGCAGTTCTTC.

The J gene is TRBJ2-7, the V gene TRBV5-1, with 9 bases that match TRBD2. This CDR3 is built from 16 residues. The ends lost 0 bases at V and 0 bases at J; junction bases unmatched: 4. The germline gives CDR1 SGHRS, CDR2 YFSETQ. The chain's CDR3 is CASSLDPSGISYEQYF. DNA of the CDR3: TGCGCCAGCAGCTTGGACCCTAGCGGGATCTCCTACGAGCAGTACTTC.

This clone was picked up one time. The chain uses TRBV5-1 and TRBJ2-7; D gene ambiguous. The CDR3 spans 14 residues. Germline V gene lookup returns CDR1 SGHRS and CDR2 YFSETQ. V lost 3 bases and J lost 2, with 12 bases in between. The CDR3 sequence is CASSSLNGAYEQYF. In DNA form, the CDR3 reads TGCGCCAGCAGCTCGTTAAATGGTGCCTACGAGCAGTACTTC.

The chain links TRBV5-1 to TRBJ2-3; D ambiguous. The CDR3 consists of 15 residues. V gave up 2 bases and J gave up 0 bases, with 10 bases separating them. CDR1 is SGHRS, CDR2 YFSETQ, per germline. The CDR3 reads CASSLSGYSTDTQYF. Here the CDR3 DNA reads TGCGCCAGCAGCTTATCGGGCTATAGCACAGATACGCAGTATTTT.

The genes are TRBV7-7 and TRBJ2-5; D unresolved. From germline, CDR1 is SSHAT and CDR2 FNYEAQ (reference sequence). Trimming took 1 base from V and 2 from J, leaving 14 bases between them. The CDR3 is 16 amino acids. The CDR3 sequence is CASSLGRLLEQETQYF. In DNA form, the CDR3 reads TGTGCCAGCAGCTTAGGACGGTTGCTCGAACAAGAGACCCAGTACTTC.